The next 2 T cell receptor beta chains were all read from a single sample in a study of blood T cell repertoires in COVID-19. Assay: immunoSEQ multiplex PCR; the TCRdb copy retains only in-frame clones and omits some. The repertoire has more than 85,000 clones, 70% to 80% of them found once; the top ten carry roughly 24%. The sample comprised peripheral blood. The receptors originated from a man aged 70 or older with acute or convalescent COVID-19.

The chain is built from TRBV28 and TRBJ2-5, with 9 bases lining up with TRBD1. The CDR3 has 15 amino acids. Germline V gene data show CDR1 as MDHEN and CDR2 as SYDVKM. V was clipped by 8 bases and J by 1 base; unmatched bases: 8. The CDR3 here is CASPSDRGGQETQYF. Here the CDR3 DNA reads TGTGCCAGCCCCTCGGACAGGGGAGGCCAAGAGACCCAGTACTTC.

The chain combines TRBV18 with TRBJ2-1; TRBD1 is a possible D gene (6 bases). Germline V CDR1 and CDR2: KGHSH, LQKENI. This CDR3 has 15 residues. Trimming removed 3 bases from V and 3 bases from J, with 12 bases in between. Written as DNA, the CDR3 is TGTGCCAGCTCACCTGGGCCAGGGGACTACAATGAGCAGTTCTTC. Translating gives CASSPGPGDYNEQFF.